This is a list of T cell receptor beta chains from one sample in a study of neurological immune-mediated disorders. TCRdb re-called the 5' RACE reads through MiXCR, storing one row per CDR3 protein. Seen here are 59,000 or so distinct CDR3 sequences, about 12% observed once, and the top ten hold about 10%. Specimen: PBMCs. The receptors shown here come from a woman aged 60 to 75 with HTLV-1-associated myelopathy (HAM/TSP). Both conserved end residues are part of each CDR3. D genes are given only for firm matches. Not every row has a clone size; where given, it reads once, few, many or a size class.

abundance: many; v_gene: TRBV3-1; d_gene: .; j_gene: TRBJ1-1; CDR3aa: CASSHGQANTEAFF; CDR3nt: TGTGCCAGCAGCCATGGCCAGGCGAACACTGAAGCTTTCTTT
abundance: many; v_gene: TRBV5-1; d_gene: TRBD1; j_gene: TRBJ1-1; CDR3aa: CASRTGAAGVTEAFF; CDR3nt: TGCGCCAGCAGGACAGGGGCGGCTGGGGTCACTGAAGCTTTCTTT
abundance: many; v_gene: TRBV12-3/TRBV12-4; d_gene: .; j_gene: TRBJ2-7; CDR3aa: CASSPSSYEQYF; CDR3nt: TGTGCCAGCAGCCCGAGCTCCTACGAGCAGTACTTC
abundance: .; v_gene: TRBV28; d_gene: .; j_gene: TRBJ2-4; CDR3aa: CASSQRRQIGAKNIQYF; CDR3nt: TGTGCCAGCAGCCAAAGACGACAGATTGGTGCCAAAAACATTCAGTACTTC
abundance: many; v_gene: TRBV14; d_gene: .; j_gene: TRBJ1-1; CDR3aa: CASSQDTWAGAFF; CDR3nt: TGTGCCAGCAGCCAAGATACGTGGGCAGGAGCTTTCTTT
abundance: .; v_gene: TRBV12-5; d_gene: .; j_gene: TRBJ2-5; CDR3aa: CARPPAGAQEIQYF; CDR3nt: TGTGCTAGGCCCCCCGCCGGGGCGCAAGAGATCCAGTACTTC
abundance: many; v_gene: TRBV6-1; d_gene: TRBD2; j_gene: TRBJ2-1; CDR3aa: CASSVNVGLAGYGQFF; CDR3nt: TGTGCCAGCAGTGTAAATGTTGGACTAGCGGGATACGGGCAGTTCTTC
abundance: many; v_gene: TRBV12-3/TRBV12-4; d_gene: .; j_gene: TRBJ1-5; CDR3aa: CASSTREKQPQHF; CDR3nt: TGTGCCAGCAGTACCCGGGAAAAGCAGCCCCAGCATTTT
abundance: many; v_gene: TRBV20-1; d_gene: TRBD2; j_gene: TRBJ2-2; CDR3aa: CSARPTSANTGELFF; CDR3nt: TGCAGTGCTAGACCGACTAGCGCGAACACCGGGGAGCTGTTTTTT
abundance: many; v_gene: TRBV6-6; d_gene: TRBD1; j_gene: TRBJ1-1; CDR3aa: CASRNNYRGRDTEAFF; CDR3nt: TGTGCCAGCAGAAATAACTACAGGGGGCGGGACACTGAAGCTTTCTTT
abundance: few; v_gene: TRBV7-9; d_gene: .; j_gene: TRBJ2-1; CDR3aa: CASSLVGLWGSEQFF; CDR3nt: TGTGCCAGCAGCTTAGTGGGGTTGTGGGGATCTGAGCAGTTCTTC
abundance: many; v_gene: TRBV7-9; d_gene: .; j_gene: TRBJ2-5; CDR3aa: CASRPTVQETQYF; CDR3nt: TGTGCCAGCCGTCCGACAGTTCAAGAGACCCAGTACTTC
abundance: many; v_gene: TRBV4-1; d_gene: .; j_gene: TRBJ2-7; CDR3aa: CASSPGLPVGNEQYF; CDR3nt: TGCGCCAGCAGCCCGGGACTTCCCGTCGGGAACGAGCAGTACTTC
abundance: few; v_gene: TRBV4-1; d_gene: TRBD2; j_gene: TRBJ2-3; CDR3aa: CASSPGTTFSDTQYF; CDR3nt: TGCGCCAGCAGCCCCGGGACTACCTTTTCAGATACGCAGTATTTT
abundance: many; v_gene: TRBV5-5; d_gene: TRBD2; j_gene: TRBJ2-1; CDR3aa: CASSSTSGGYNEQFF; CDR3nt: TGTGCCAGCAGCTCGACTAGCGGGGGGTACAATGAGCAGTTCTTC
abundance: .; v_gene: TRBV24-1; d_gene: .; j_gene: TRBJ2-1; CDR3aa: CATSDTGTNNEQLF; CDR3nt: TGTGCTACCAGTGATACCGGGACCAACAATGAGCAGCTCTTC
abundance: many; v_gene: TRBV5-1; d_gene: .; j_gene: TRBJ1-2; CDR3aa: CASSSGLRDYGYTF; CDR3nt: TGCGCCAGCAGCTCGGGACTCCGAGACTATGGCTACACCTTC
abundance: many; v_gene: TRBV29-1; d_gene: TRBD2; j_gene: TRBJ2-2; CDR3aa: CSVEDPPLAGEGRSGELFF; CDR3nt: TGCAGCGTTGAAGATCCCCCGCTAGCGGGAGAAGGGCGGTCCGGGGAGCTGTTTTTT
abundance: few; v_gene: TRBV10-3; d_gene: TRBD1; j_gene: TRBJ2-5; CDR3aa: CAISEGGTGGIVETQYF; CDR3nt: TGTGCCATCAGTGAAGGTGGGACAGGGGGAATCGTAGAGACCCAGTACTTC
abundance: many; v_gene: TRBV6-5; d_gene: .; j_gene: TRBJ2-1; CDR3aa: CASSYSRLPGGDNEQFF; CDR3nt: TGTGCCAGCAGTTACTCGAGGCTCCCCGGAGGGGACAATGAGCAGTTCTTC
abundance: many; v_gene: TRBV7-8; d_gene: TRBD2; j_gene: TRBJ2-6; CDR3aa: CASSQREWGGSGANVLTF; CDR3nt: TGTGCCAGCAGCCAAAGGGAGTGGGGGGGATCTGGGGCCAACGTCCTGACTTTC
abundance: many; v_gene: TRBV7-2; d_gene: .; j_gene: TRBJ2-5; CDR3aa: CASSYQGGQETQYF; CDR3nt: TGTGCCAGCAGCTACCAGGGTGGGCAAGAGACCCAGTACTTC
abundance: many; v_gene: TRBV3-1; d_gene: .; j_gene: TRBJ2-3; CDR3aa: CASGGSTDTQYF; CDR3nt: TGTGCCAGCGGCGGGTCGACAGATACGCAGTATTTT
abundance: .; v_gene: TRBV29-1; d_gene: .; j_gene: TRBJ2-7; CDR3aa: CGRRGEGNEQYF; CDR3nt: TGCGGCCGGAGGGGGGAGGGTAACGAGCAGTACTTC
abundance: many; v_gene: TRBV7-2; d_gene: TRBD2; j_gene: TRBJ2-7; CDR3aa: CASSLEAGVYNEQYF; CDR3nt: TGTGCCAGCAGCTTAGAGGCGGGGGTTTACAACGAGCAGTACTTC
abundance: many; v_gene: TRBV6-5; d_gene: .; j_gene: TRBJ1-4; CDR3aa: CASSYDRTTNEKLFF; CDR3nt: TGTGCCAGCAGTTATGACAGAACAACTAATGAAAAACTGTTTTTT
abundance: many; v_gene: TRBV29-1; d_gene: TRBD2; j_gene: TRBJ2-1; CDR3aa: CSVASPSGRALEQFF; CDR3nt: TGCAGCGTTGCTAGCCCCAGCGGGAGGGCCCTTGAGCAGTTCTTC
abundance: many; v_gene: TRBV12-3/TRBV12-4; d_gene: .; j_gene: TRBJ2-2; CDR3aa: CASSLRTWGTGELFF; CDR3nt: TGTGCCAGCAGTTTAAGGACGTGGGGGACCGGGGAGCTGTTTTTT
abundance: many; v_gene: TRBV12-3/TRBV12-4; d_gene: .; j_gene: TRBJ2-7; CDR3aa: CASSFMPRVEVREQYF; CDR3nt: TGTGCCAGCAGTTTTATGCCCCGAGTGGAGGTGAGGGAGCAGTACTTC
abundance: many; v_gene: TRBV27; d_gene: .; j_gene: TRBJ1-5; CDR3aa: CASSSDAYSNQPQHF; CDR3nt: TGTGCCAGCAGTTCTGATGCTTATAGCAATCAGCCCCAGCATTTT
abundance: many; v_gene: TRBV5-1; d_gene: .; j_gene: TRBJ2-3; CDR3aa: CASSSVQGTDTQYF; CDR3nt: TGCGCCAGCAGCTCAGTACAGGGAACAGATACGCAGTATTTT
abundance: .; v_gene: TRBV15; d_gene: .; j_gene: TRBJ2-7; CDR3aa: CATSRDPGDYEQYF; CDR3nt: TGTGCCACCAGCAGAGATCCAGGGGACTATGAGCAGTACTTC
abundance: many; v_gene: TRBV10-1; d_gene: TRBD2; j_gene: TRBJ2-7; CDR3aa: CASSPPRGFHEQYF; CDR3nt: TGCGCCAGCAGTCCTCCGCGGGGGTTCCACGAGCAGTACTTC
abundance: many; v_gene: TRBV7-2; d_gene: .; j_gene: TRBJ1-6; CDR3aa: CASSATVRGNSPLHF; CDR3nt: TGTGCCAGCAGCGCGACAGTTCGGGGAAATTCACCCCTCCACTTT
abundance: many; v_gene: TRBV24-1; d_gene: TRBD2; j_gene: TRBJ2-3; CDR3aa: CATSAASGRHTDTQYF; CDR3nt: TGTGCCACCAGTGCGGCTAGCGGGAGACACACAGATACGCAGTATTTT
abundance: many; v_gene: TRBV20-1; d_gene: TRBD1; j_gene: TRBJ1-1; CDR3aa: CSARRRGGGLGGNTEAFF; CDR3nt: TGCAGTGCTCGCCGGCGAGGGGGCGGGTTGGGGGGGAACACTGAAGCTTTCTTT
abundance: few; v_gene: TRBV11-2; d_gene: .; j_gene: TRBJ2-1; CDR3aa: CASSLIEGPQFF; CDR3nt: TGTGCCAGCAGTTTGATCGAGGGTCCGCAGTTCTTC
abundance: many; v_gene: TRBV9; d_gene: TRBD2; j_gene: TRBJ2-5; CDR3aa: CASSVGGSGRLGETQYF; CDR3nt: TGTGCCAGCAGCGTAGGTGGTAGCGGGAGGTTGGGCGAGACCCAGTACTTC
abundance: many; v_gene: TRBV20-1; d_gene: .; j_gene: TRBJ2-7; CDR3aa: CSASRDRETYF; CDR3nt: TGCAGTGCCTCCCGGGACCGAGAAACGTACTTC